Here is one T cell receptor (beta chain) with its context. Its antigen remains unidentified. Germline V gene sequence: CDR1 DFQATT, CDR2 SNEGSKA (reference sequence). This CDR3 has 13 amino acids. V lost 7 bases, J lost 5 bases, and 6 bases stayed unmatched. This sample was included in a study of response to subunit inactivated influenza vaccine. Notes on the study in general: Authors proposed each seasonal influenza vaccination draws in few new T cells.

TCRdb fed the RT-PCR reads into MiXCR, producing one record per CDR3 protein. The sample gives around 750,000 distinct CDR3 sequences, 21% of which show up once; roughly a tenth is in the top ten. The sequence came from a man over 45 who received an inactivated influenza vaccine. The chain carries TRBV20-1 and TRBJ2-7, with TRBD2 identical over 12 bases. The sample was PBMCs from blood, taken 5 days after vaccination. CDR3 coding DNA: TGCAGTGTCAGGACTAGCGGGGTCCACGAGCAGTACTTC. It codes for CSVRTSGVHEQYF.